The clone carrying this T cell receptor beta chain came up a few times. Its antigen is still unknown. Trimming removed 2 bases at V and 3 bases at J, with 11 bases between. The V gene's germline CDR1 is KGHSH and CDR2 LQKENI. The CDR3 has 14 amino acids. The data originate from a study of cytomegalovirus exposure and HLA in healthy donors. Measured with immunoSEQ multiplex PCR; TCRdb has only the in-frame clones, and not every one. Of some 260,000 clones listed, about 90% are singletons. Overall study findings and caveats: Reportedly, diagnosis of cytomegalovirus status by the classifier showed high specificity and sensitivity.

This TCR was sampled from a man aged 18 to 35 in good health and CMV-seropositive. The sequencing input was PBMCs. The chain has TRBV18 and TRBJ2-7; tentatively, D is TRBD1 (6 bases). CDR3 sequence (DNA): TGTGCCAGCTCACCATATACAGGGAGCTACGAGCAGTACTTC. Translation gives CASSPYTGSYEQYF.